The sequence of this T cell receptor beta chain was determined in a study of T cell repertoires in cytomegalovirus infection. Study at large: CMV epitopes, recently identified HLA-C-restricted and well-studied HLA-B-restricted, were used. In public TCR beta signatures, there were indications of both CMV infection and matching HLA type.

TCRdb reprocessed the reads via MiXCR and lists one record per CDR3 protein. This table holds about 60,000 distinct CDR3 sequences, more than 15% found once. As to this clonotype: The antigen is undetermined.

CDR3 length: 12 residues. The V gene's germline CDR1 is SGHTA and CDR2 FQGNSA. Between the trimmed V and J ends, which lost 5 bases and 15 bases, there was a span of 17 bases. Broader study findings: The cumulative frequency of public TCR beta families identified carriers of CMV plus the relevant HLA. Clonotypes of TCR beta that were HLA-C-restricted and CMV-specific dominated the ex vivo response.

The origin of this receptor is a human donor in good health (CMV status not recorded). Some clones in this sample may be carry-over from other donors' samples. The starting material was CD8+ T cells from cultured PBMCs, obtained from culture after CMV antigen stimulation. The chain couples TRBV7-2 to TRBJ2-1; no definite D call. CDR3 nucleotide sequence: TGTGCCAGCAGCCCAGGAATGCGGTTAGGGTTCTTC. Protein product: CASSPGMRLGFF.